This T cell receptor (beta chain) was observed in a study of CD8 T cells in Susac syndrome. Broader study findings: The study recognized that the number of individuals in its TCR sequencing and HLA analysis was relatively small.

RNA was extracted with the RNeasy kit, and a quantity of 0.5 to 1 ug was reverse transcribed using random hexamers. immunoSEQ multiplex PCR amplified TCR beta CDR3 across 54 Vbeta, 13 Jbeta. MiXCR was run by TCRdb on the immunoSEQ multiplex PCR reads, yielding one entry per CDR3 protein. The data hold some 140,000 distinct CDR3 sequences, with approximately 90% observed a single time. Stable or active relapsing-remitting multiple sclerosis, untreated and meeting revised McDonald criteria, defined the controls. In contrast to the negatively isolated CD8+ and CD4+ T cells, TEMRA cells were FACS-enriched. The CDR3 contains 13 residues. Trimming took off 5 bases at V and 4 bases at J, with 9 bases between the two ends. The germline gives CDR1 LNHDA, CDR2 SQIVND (reference sequence). A word on this clonotype: Antigen specificity is unknown.

This TCR was sampled from a human donor with multiple sclerosis. This sequence joins TRBV19 and TRBJ2-1, with D unclear. The source material was CD8+ T cells from PBMCs. The CDR3 is CASSRAQYNEQFF. The CDR3 nucleotides are TGTGCCAGTAGTCGGGCTCAGTACAATGAGCAGTTCTTC.